Listed below are T cell receptor beta chains from one sample, sequenced in a study of cytomegalovirus exposure and HLA in healthy donors. Produced via immunoSEQ multiplex PCR; TCRdb's table is partial and in-frame only. In the table there are around 190,000 clones, approximately 80% of which are singletons. The sequenced sample consisted of PBMCs. Receptors originate from a young woman in good health and CMV-seronegative. CDR3s include the opening cysteine and the closing phenylalanine or tryptophan. The D gene is left open where the match is weak. The size field is filled for only some rows; it gives once, few, many or a size class.

TRBV29-1,NA,NA,TRBJ1-4,CSAVGQPGEKLFF,TGCAGCGCTGTAGGACAGCCAGGCGAAAAACTGTTTTTT
TRBV28,TRBD2,NA,TRBJ2-1,CASSQLAVRTYNEQFF,TGTGCCAGCAGCCAACTAGCGGTACGGACCTACAATGAGCAGTTCTTC
TRBV30,NA,NA,TRBJ2-2,CAWSARWGQDTGELFF,TGTGCCTGGAGTGCCCGATGGGGGCAAGACACCGGGGAGCTGTTTTTT
TRBV4-1,TRBD2,NA,TRBJ2-1,CASSRAGSGGAGEQFF,TGCGCCAGCAGCCGCGCGGGGAGCGGGGGGGCGGGTGAGCAGTTCTTC
TRBV7-9,NA,NA,TRBJ1-1,CASSLETTVEAFF,TGTGCCAGCAGCTTAGAGACGACAGTTGAAGCTTTCTTT
TRBV7-2,NA,NA,TRBJ2-7,CASSLASSYEQYF,TGTGCCAGCAGCTTAGCTTCTTCCTACGAGCAGTACTTC
TRBV5-1,TRBD1,NA,TRBJ1-1,CASSLVPGTGNSEAFF,TGCGCCAGCAGCTTGGTTCCCGGGACAGGGAACTCTGAAGCTTTCTTT
TRBV11-2,NA,NA,TRBJ1-2,CASSLDRTTGYTF,TGTGCCAGCAGCTTAGATCGGACAACGGGCTACACCTTC
TRBV6-6,NA,few,TRBJ1-4,CASSYSRADPKLFF,TGTGCCAGCAGTTACTCGAGGGCGGACCCCAAACTGTTTTTT
TRBV18,TRBD1,NA,TRBJ1-2,CASSLSRDRNGYTF,TGTGCCAGCTCACTATCCCGGGACAGAAATGGCTACACCTTC
TRBV6-6,NA,few,TRBJ1-6,CASSPSEGLYSPLHF,TGTGCCAGCAGCCCCTCCGAGGGTTTATACTCACCCCTCCACTTT
TRBV5-1,TRBD1,NA,TRBJ1-2,CASSPPGGAEVLVDGYTF,TGCGCCAGCAGCCCTCCAGGGGGCGCAGAAGTCTTGGTCGATGGCTACACCTTC
TRBV2,TRBD1,NA,TRBJ1-4,CASRRDRENEKLFF,TGTGCCAGCAGGCGGGACAGGGAAAATGAAAAACTGTTTTTT
TRBV7-6,NA,NA,TRBJ2-3,CASSLARLATDTQYF,TGTGCCAGCAGCTTAGCGCGGCTAGCCACAGATACGCAGTATTTT
TRBV12-5,NA,NA,TRBJ2-1,CASGLATTDYNEQFF,TGTGCTAGTGGTTTGGCCACGACAGACTACAATGAGCAGTTCTTC
TRBV27,NA,few,TRBJ1-4,CASSTLSFGGATNEKLFF,TGTGCCAGCAGCACACTCTCTTTCGGAGGAGCAACTAATGAAAAACTGTTTTTT
TRBV9,TRBD1,NA,TRBJ1-2,CASSEQGAGGYTF,TGTGCCAGCAGCGAACAGGGGGCTGGTGGCTACACCTTC
TRBV7-2,TRBD1,NA,TRBJ1-2,CASSLVGRGDGYTF,TGTGCCAGCAGCTTAGTAGGCAGGGGGGATGGCTACACCTTC
TRBV4-1,TRBD1,NA,TRBJ1-2,CASSQDNPGGGYTF,TGCGCCAGCAGCCAAGATAACCCAGGGGGCGGCTACACCTTC
TRBV6-1,TRBD1,once,TRBJ1-5,CASSEGAGTAYQPQHF,TGTGCCAGCAGTGAAGGAGCCGGGACAGCTTATCAGCCCCAGCATTTT
TRBV5-4,TRBD2,NA,TRBJ2-2,CASSSRLAGDAGELFF,TGTGCCAGCAGCTCAAGACTAGCGGGGGACGCCGGGGAGCTGTTTTTT
TRBV7-9,NA,NA,TRBJ1-4,CASSGQRLNEKLFF,TGTGCCAGCAGCGGTCAGAGACTTAATGAAAAACTGTTTTTT
TRBV15,NA,NA,TRBJ1-2,CATSRGPHGGVCGYTF,TGTGCCACCAGCAGAGGTCCTCACGGAGGGGTATGTGGCTACACCTTC
TRBV7-8,TRBD1,NA,TRBJ2-7,CASSSPLGQDAWEQYF,TGTGCCAGCAGCTCCCCCCTGGGACAGGATGCTTGGGAGCAGTACTTC
TRBV6-1,TRBD1,few,TRBJ1-2,CASSWTGLLGGYTF,TGTGCCAGCAGTTGGACAGGGTTGTTAGGAGGCTACACCTTC
TRBV14,NA,NA,TRBJ1-3,CASSQVRGTLSGNTIYF,TGTGCCAGCAGCCAAGTGCGAGGGACTCTCTCTGGAAACACCATATATTTT
TRBV10-3,TRBD2,NA,TRBJ2-7,CAIALSSGNEQYF,TGTGCCATCGCCCTAAGTAGCGGGAACGAGCAGTACTTC
TRBV28,TRBD2,NA,TRBJ2-7,CASSLMWDRVVGGRTLIYEQYF,TGTGCCAGCAGTTTAATGTGGGACCGAGTTGTGGGCGGGAGGACCCTTATCTACGAGCAGTACTTC
TRBV6-5,NA,NA,TRBJ1-2,CASNQGRGGYTF,TGTGCCAGCAATCAGGGGAGGGGGGGCTACACCTTC
TRBV28,NA,NA,TRBJ2-1,CASSLEQASYNEQFF,TGTGCCAGCAGTTTAGAACAGGCCTCCTACAATGAGCAGTTCTTC
TRBV7-2,NA,NA,TRBJ1-5,CASSVGQYSNQPQHF,TGTGCCAGCAGCGTCGGACAGTATAGCAATCAGCCCCAGCATTTT
TRBV28,NA,NA,TRBJ1-1,CASSEGGREGGGAFF,TGTGCCAGCAGTGAGGGGGGACGGGAGGGTGGGGGAGCTTTCTTT
TRBV9,TRBD2,NA,TRBJ2-1,CASSVVVGGLAGADEQFF,TGTGCCAGCAGCGTAGTAGTAGGGGGACTAGCGGGGGCAGATGAGCAGTTCTTC
TRBV6-5,NA,NA,TRBJ1-1,CATLEASEAFF,TGTGCCACCCTAGAGGCTTCTGAAGCTTTCTTT
TRBV7-8,NA,few,TRBJ1-3,CASSFEGAGNTIYF,TGTGCCAGCAGCTTCGAAGGGGCTGGAAACACCATATATTTT
TRBV7-9,NA,NA,TRBJ2-7,CASSFSGTYEQYF,TGTGCCAGCAGCTTTTCAGGAACCTACGAGCAGTACTTC
TRBV28,NA,few,TRBJ1-1,CASTGITEAFF,TGTGCCAGCACGGGGATCACTGAAGCTTTCTTT
TRBV5-4,NA,NA,TRBJ2-7,CASSLAGLTYEQYF,TGTGCCAGCAGCTTGGCGGGGTTAACCTACGAGCAGTACTTC
TRBV2,NA,NA,TRBJ1-5,CASRETPDAIVQHF,TGTGCCAGCAGGGAAACCCCCGATGCTATCGTCCAGCATTTT
TRBV5-1,TRBD2,few,TRBJ2-1,CASSFGLAGPYNEQFF,TGCGCCAGCAGCTTCGGACTAGCGGGACCCTACAATGAGCAGTTCTTC
TRBV4-2,TRBD1,NA,TRBJ2-7,CASSHGQGRNEQYF,TGTGCCAGCAGCCACGGACAGGGTAGAAACGAGCAGTACTTC
TRBV27,TRBD2,NA,TRBJ2-1,CASSRTSGYNEQFF,TGTGCCAGCAGCCGGACTAGCGGTTACAATGAGCAGTTCTTC
TRBV5-6,NA,NA,TRBJ2-5,CASLSEGNTRGAQYF,TGCGCCAGCCTCTCCGAGGGGAACACGCGCGGGGCCCAGTACTTC
TRBV2,TRBD1,once,TRBJ2-1,CASSEAVGQGYNEQFF,TGTGCCAGCAGTGAAGCAGTGGGACAGGGTTACAATGAGCAGTTCTTC
TRBV9,TRBD2,NA,TRBJ2-3,CASSARTSGGVGDTQYF,TGTGCCAGCAGCGCAAGGACTAGCGGGGGGGTTGGAGATACGCAGTATTTT
TRBV7-2,TRBD1,NA,TRBJ1-1,CASSFQGVNTEAFF,TGTGCCAGCAGCTTTCAGGGGGTTAACACTGAAGCTTTCTTT
TRBV7-2,NA,NA,TRBJ2-4,CASSPEGLLNIQYF,TGTGCCAGCAGTCCCGAGGGACTCTTAAACATTCAGTACTTC
TRBV5-6,TRBD2,NA,TRBJ2-7,CASSLRGGQGYEQYF,TGTGCCAGCAGCTTGCGCGGGGGGCAAGGGTACGAGCAGTACTTC
TRBV13,NA,NA,TRBJ1-1,CASSLVGNMNTEAFF,TGTGCCAGCAGCTTAGTTGGTAACATGAACACTGAAGCTTTCTTT
TRBV6-5,NA,NA,TRBJ2-1,CASSRGSYNEQFF,TGTGCCAGCAGCCGGGGCTCCTACAATGAGCAGTTCTTC
TRBV11-2,NA,NA,TRBJ2-1,CASSLQLADNEQFF,TGTGCCAGCAGCTTACAACTAGCCGACAATGAGCAGTTCTTC
TRBV6-1,NA,NA,TRBJ2-5,CASSSAVTWETQYF,TGTGCCAGCAGTTCAGCGGTTACATGGGAGACCCAGTACTTC
TRBV30,TRBD1,NA,TRBJ2-3,CAWKVWGQGTISTDTQYF,TGTGCCTGGAAGGTGTGGGGACAGGGGACAATAAGCACAGATACGCAGTATTTT
TRBV27,NA,NA,TRBJ1-2,CASSLSRGGVIGYGYTF,TGTGCCAGCAGTTTATCTCGTGGCGGGGTGATAGGCTATGGCTACACCTTC
TRBV25-1,NA,NA,TRBJ2-7,CARRTVPYEQYF,TGTGCCAGGCGGACAGTACCCTACGAGCAGTACTTC
TRBV7-9,TRBD1,few,TRBJ1-1,CASSDRDSEAFF,TGTGCCAGCAGCGATCGGGACAGTGAAGCTTTCTTT
TRBV25-1,TRBD1,NA,TRBJ1-6,CASSVWDRGSSPLHF,TGTGCCAGCAGTGTCTGGGACAGGGGGAGTTCACCCCTCCACTTT
TRBV7-9,NA,NA,TRBJ1-5,CSSSQINQPQHF,TGTTCCAGCAGCCAGATAAATCAGCCCCAGCATTTT
TRBV27,NA,NA,TRBJ2-1,CASSTTGTSNNEQFF,TGTGCCAGCAGTACCACCGGGACTTCGAACAATGAGCAGTTCTTC
TRBV19,NA,NA,TRBJ1-1,CASSMTGGLAFF,TGTGCCAGTAGTATGACCGGGGGGCTTGCTTTCTTT